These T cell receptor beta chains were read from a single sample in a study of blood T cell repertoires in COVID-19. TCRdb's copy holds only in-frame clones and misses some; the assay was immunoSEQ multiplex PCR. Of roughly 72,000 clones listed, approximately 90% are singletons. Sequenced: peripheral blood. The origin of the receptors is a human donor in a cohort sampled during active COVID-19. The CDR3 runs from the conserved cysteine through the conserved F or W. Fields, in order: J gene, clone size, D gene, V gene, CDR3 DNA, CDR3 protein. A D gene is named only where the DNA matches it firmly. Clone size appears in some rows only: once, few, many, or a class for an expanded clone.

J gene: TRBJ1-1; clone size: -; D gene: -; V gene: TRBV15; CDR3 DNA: TGTGCCACCAATGAGATAACCAGGGCACGTTCGGCTGAAGCTTTCTTT; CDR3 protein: CATNEITRARSAEAFF
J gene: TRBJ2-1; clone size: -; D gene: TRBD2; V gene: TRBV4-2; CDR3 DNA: TGTGCCAGCAGCCAAGAGCTAGCGGGGTTCGGGAATGAGCAGTTCTTC; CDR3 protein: CASSQELAGFGNEQFF
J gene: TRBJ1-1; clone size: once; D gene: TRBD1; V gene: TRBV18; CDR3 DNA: TGTGCCAGCTCACCACCTCGACAGGGGTTTGAAGCTTTCTTT; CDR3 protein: CASSPPRQGFEAFF
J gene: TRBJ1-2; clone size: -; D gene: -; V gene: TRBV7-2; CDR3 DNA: TGTGCCAGCACCTCCGGGTTACGAGGCTATGGCTACACCTTC; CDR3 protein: CASTSGLRGYGYTF
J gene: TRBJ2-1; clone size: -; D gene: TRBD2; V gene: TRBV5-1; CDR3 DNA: TGCGCCAGCACCACCCGTGCGGGAGGGACCTACAATGAGCAGTTCTTC; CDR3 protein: CASTTRAGGTYNEQFF
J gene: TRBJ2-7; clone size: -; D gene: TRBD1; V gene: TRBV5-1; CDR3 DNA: TGCGCCAGCAGCTTGGCCCCCGTGGGACAGATGGACTCCTACGAGCAGTACTTC; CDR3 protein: CASSLAPVGQMDSYEQYF
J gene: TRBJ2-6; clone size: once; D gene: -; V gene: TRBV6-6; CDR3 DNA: TGTGCCAGCGACAGGGCCAACGTCCTGACTTTC; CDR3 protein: CASDRANVLTF
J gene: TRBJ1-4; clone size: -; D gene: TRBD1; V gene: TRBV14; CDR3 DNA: TGTGCCAGCAGCCCAAAAGTCAGGGGGAATGAAAAACTGTTTTTT; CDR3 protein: CASSPKVRGNEKLFF
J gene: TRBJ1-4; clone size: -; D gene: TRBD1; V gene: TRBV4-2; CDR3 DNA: TGTGCCAGCAAAACAGGGGGGCGCGAAAAACTGTTTTTT; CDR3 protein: CASKTGGREKLFF
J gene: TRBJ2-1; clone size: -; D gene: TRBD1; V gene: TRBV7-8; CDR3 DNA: TGTGCCAGCAGCTTGAGGGACAGCGGCTACAATGAGCAGTTCTTC; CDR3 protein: CASSLRDSGYNEQFF
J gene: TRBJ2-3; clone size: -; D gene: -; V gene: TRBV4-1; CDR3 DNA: TGCGCCAGCAGCCAAGATCGGCGAGACTTACCACGCACAGATACGCAGTATTTT; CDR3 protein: CASSQDRRDLPRTDTQYF
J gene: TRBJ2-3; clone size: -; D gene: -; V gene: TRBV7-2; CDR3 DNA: TGTGCCAGCAGCTCGTACGGGTCGAAAGATACGCAGTATTTT; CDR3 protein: CASSSYGSKDTQYF